The 9 T cell receptor beta chains below were found in one sample sequenced in a study of blood T cell repertoires in COVID-19. Sequencing used immunoSEQ multiplex PCR; TCRdb keeps in-frame clones, though not all of them. The table has 70,000 to 80,000 clones, roughly four fifths seen once; the top ten hold around 10%. Material for sequencing was peripheral blood. The receptors shown here come from a man in his fifties with acute or convalescent COVID-19.

The chain recombines TRBV19 with TRBJ2-1, with TRBD1 matching over 8 bases. Germline-derived CDR1 and CDR2 are LNHDA and SQIVND (reference sequence). Trimming took 3 bases from V and 3 from J; bases not matched to a gene: 10. The CDR3 spans 17 residues. The CDR3 DNA reads as TGTGCCAGTAGTATCCTCAGGGGGCGTAGTGACTACAATGAGCAGTTCTTC. It translates to CASSILRGRSDYNEQFF.

The V call is TRBV7-9, the J call TRBJ1-2; D is uncertain. Looked up from germline, CDR1 is SEHNR and CDR2 is FQNEAQ (reference sequence). The CDR3 has 14 amino acids. Deletions cut 5 bases from V and 4 bases from J, with 14 bases between. CDR3 region: CASSPTDLFYGYTF. CDR3 nucleotide sequence: TGTGCCAGCAGCCCCACAGACCTATTCTATGGCTACACCTTC.

At least ten counts were recorded for this clone. This chain links TRBV7-6 with TRBJ2-2; TRBD2 matches at 10 bases. Germline V gene data show CDR1 as SGHVS and CDR2 as FNYEAQ. The trim removed 2 bases at V and 4 bases at J, leaving 4 bases unmatched. CDR3 length: 16 amino acids. CDR3 sequence reads: CASSLRAGGSTGELFF. DNA for the CDR3: TGTGCCAGCAGCTTACGAGCGGGAGGGAGCACCGGGGAGCTGTTTTTT.

This clone appeared once. V gene TRBV7-2 combines with J gene TRBJ1-2, with D possibly being TRBD1 (6 bases). The CDR3 contains 15 residues. Germline CDR1 reads SGHTA; CDR2 reads FQGNSA. The ends were cut back, 3 bases at V and 0 bases at J, with 11 bases in the middle. The CDR3 is CASSFKGDTNYGYTF. In DNA, the CDR3 is TGTGCCAGCAGCTTCAAGGGGGATACTAACTATGGCTACACCTTC.

The chain joins TRBV18 to TRBJ1-4, with 9 positions matching TRBD1. The CDR3 loop spans 16 amino acids. Germline CDR1 reads KGHSH; CDR2 reads LQKENI. With V trimmed by 3 bases and J by 6 bases, 8 bases remained unmatched. The CDR3 nucleotides read TGTGCCAGCTCACCCCGCGCGGACAGGGGAGATGAAAAACTGTTTTTT. It is translated as CASSPRADRGDEKLFF.

The CDR3 DNA is TGTGCCAGCAGCGTAGCGGCGGAATTCCGTGGAAACACCATATATTTT. It encodes CASSVAAEFRGNTIYF. V gene TRBV9 combines with J gene TRBJ1-3; D unresolved. CDR3 length: 16 amino acids. V lost 0 bases and J 3 bases, leaving 13 bases between the germline ends. Germline assignment: CDR1 SGDLS and CDR2 YYNGEE.

This chain links TRBV6-6 with TRBJ2-5; possible D gene TRBD1, 7 bases. This CDR3 spans 15 amino acids. Trimming removed 5 bases at V and 2 bases at J, with 15 bases between. From germline, CDR1 is MNHNY and CDR2 SVGAGI (reference sequence). CDR3 in amino acids: CASSKTQGRQETQYF. CDR3 bases: TGTGCCAGCAGTAAGACACAGGGGAGGCAAGAGACCCAGTACTTC.

The genes are TRBV29-1 and TRBJ1-1; weak D call: TRBD1 (6 bases). Trimming pared 6 bases from V and 4 bases from J, leaving 21 bases between. This CDR3 has 15 amino acids. The germline CDR1 and CDR2 sequences are SQVTM and ANQGSEA. The CDR3 spells CSVVTRGTGSTEAFF. The CDR3 DNA reads as TGCAGCGTCGTGACAAGAGGAACAGGGAGCACTGAAGCTTTCTTT.

This clone was observed at least ten times. The V gene is TRBV4-1, the J gene TRBJ1-1; maybe TRBD1 (5 bases). V was clipped by 4 bases and J by 0 bases, with 15 bases between them. Germline lookup yields CDR1 MGHRA and CDR2 YSYEKL. The CDR3 runs 16 residues. Here the CDR3 DNA reads TGCGCCAGCAGCCGGCCCTTGAGGGACTTGAACACTGAAGCTTTCTTT. Amino acids: CASSRPLRDLNTEAFF.